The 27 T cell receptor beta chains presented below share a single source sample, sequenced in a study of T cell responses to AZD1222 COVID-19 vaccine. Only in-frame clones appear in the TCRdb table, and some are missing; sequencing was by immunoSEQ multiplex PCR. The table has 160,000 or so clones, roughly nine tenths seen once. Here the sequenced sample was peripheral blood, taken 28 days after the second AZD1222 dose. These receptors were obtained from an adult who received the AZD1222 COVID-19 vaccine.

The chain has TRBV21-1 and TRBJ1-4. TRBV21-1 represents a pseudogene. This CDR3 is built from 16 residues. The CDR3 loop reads CASSAQYKSTNEKLFF. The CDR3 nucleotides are TGTGCCAGCAGCGCGCAATACAAGTCAACTAATGAAAAACTGTTTTTT.

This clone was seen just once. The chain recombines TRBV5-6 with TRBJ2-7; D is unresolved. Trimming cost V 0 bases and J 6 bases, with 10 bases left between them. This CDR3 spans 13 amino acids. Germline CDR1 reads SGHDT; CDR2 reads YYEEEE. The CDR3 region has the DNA TGTGCCAGCAGCTTGGGGCGCTTGGGCGAGCAGTACTTC. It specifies CASSLGRLGEQYF.

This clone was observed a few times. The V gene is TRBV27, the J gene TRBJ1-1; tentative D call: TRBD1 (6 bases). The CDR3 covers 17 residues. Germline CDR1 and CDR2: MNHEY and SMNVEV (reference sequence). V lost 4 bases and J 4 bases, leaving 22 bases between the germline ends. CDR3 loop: CASSYAGIGMGATEAFF. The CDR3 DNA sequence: TGTGCCAGCAGTTACGCAGGTATAGGAATGGGGGCCACTGAAGCTTTCTTT.

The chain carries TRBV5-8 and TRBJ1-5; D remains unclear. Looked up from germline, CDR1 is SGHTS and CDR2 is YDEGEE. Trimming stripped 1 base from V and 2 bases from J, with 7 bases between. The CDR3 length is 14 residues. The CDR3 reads CASSLFWGNQPQHF. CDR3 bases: TGTGCCAGCAGCTTGTTCTGGGGCAATCAGCCCCAGCATTTT.

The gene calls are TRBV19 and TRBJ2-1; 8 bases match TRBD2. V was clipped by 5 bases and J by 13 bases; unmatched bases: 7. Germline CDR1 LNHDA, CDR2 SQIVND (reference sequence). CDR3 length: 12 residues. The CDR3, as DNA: TGTGCCAGTAGTTCACGGACTAGCTCTCAGTTCTTC. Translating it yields CASSSRTSSQFF. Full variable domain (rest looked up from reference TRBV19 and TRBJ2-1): DGGITQSPKYLFRKEGQNVTLSCEQNLNHDAMYWYRQDPGQGLRLIYYSQIVNDFQKGDIAEGYSVSREKKESFPLTVTSAQKNPTAFYLCASSSRTSSQFFGPGTRLTVL.

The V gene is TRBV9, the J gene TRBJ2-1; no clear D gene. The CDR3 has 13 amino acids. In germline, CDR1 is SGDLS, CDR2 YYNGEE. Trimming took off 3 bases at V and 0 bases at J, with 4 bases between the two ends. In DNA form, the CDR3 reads TGTGCCAGCAGCGGGACCTCCTACAATGAGCAGTTCTTC. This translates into CASSGTSYNEQFF.

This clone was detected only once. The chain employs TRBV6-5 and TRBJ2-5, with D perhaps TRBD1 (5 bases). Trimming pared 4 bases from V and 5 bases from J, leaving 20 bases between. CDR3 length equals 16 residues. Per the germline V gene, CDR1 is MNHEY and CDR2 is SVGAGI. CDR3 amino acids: CASSFQWGRGRETQYF. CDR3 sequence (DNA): TGTGCCAGCAGTTTTCAGTGGGGTAGGGGAAGGGAGACCCAGTACTTC.

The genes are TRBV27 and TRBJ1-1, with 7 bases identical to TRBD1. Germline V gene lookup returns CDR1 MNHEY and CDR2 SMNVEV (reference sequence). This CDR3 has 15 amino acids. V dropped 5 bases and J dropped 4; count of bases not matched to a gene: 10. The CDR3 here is CASSRTQGMGTEAFF. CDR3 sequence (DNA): TGTGCCAGCAGTCGCACACAGGGGATGGGCACTGAAGCTTTCTTT.

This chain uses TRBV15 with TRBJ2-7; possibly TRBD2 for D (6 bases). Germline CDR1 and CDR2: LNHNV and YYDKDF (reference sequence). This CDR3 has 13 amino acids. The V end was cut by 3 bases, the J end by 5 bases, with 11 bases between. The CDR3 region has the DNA TGTGCCACCAGCAGGGGGGGATGGAACGAGCAGTACTTC. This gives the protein CATSRGGWNEQYF.

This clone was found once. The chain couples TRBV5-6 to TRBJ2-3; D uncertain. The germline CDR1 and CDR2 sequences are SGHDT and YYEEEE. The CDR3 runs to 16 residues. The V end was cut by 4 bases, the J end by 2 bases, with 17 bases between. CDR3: CASSAGMDGITDTQYF. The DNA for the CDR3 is TGTGCCAGCAGCGCCGGAATGGACGGAATCACAGATACGCAGTATTTT.

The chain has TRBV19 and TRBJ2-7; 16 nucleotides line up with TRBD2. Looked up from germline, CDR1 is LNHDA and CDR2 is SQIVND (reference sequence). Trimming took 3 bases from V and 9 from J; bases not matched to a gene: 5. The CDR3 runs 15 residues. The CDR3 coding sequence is TGTGCCAGTAGTATTGGGACTAGCGGGGGGGTATGGCAGTACTTC. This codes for CASSIGTSGGVWQYF.

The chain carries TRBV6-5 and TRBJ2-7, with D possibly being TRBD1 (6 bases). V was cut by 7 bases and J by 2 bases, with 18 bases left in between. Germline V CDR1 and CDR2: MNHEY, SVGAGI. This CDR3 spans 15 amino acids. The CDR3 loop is CASMGTWDKAYEQYF. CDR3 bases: TGTGCCAGCATGGGGACCTGGGACAAAGCCTACGAGCAGTACTTC.

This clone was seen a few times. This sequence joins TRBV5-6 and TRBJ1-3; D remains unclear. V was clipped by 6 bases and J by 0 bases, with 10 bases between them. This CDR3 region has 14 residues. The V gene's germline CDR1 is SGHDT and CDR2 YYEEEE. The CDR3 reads CASTVGGSGNTIYF. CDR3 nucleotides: TGTGCCAGCACCGTGGGAGGCTCTGGAAACACCATATATTTT.

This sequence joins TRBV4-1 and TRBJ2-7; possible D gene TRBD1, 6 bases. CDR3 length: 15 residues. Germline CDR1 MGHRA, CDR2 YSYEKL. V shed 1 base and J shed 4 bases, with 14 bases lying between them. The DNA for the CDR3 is TGCGCCAGCAGCCAAGTCAGGGGTTCTCGGTACGAGCAGTACTTC. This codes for CASSQVRGSRYEQYF.

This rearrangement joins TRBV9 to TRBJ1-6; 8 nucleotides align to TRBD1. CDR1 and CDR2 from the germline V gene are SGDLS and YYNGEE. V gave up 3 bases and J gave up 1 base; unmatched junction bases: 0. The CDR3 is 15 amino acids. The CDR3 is CASSGQGSYNSPLHF. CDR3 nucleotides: TGTGCCAGCAGCGGACAGGGGTCCTATAATTCACCCCTCCACTTT.

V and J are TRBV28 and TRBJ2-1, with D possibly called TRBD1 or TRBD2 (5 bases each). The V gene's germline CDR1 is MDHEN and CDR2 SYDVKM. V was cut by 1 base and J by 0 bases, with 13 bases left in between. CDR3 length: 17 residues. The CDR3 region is CASSLLMRGSSYNEQFF. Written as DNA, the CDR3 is TGTGCCAGCAGTTTATTAATGAGGGGCAGCTCCTACAATGAGCAGTTCTTC.

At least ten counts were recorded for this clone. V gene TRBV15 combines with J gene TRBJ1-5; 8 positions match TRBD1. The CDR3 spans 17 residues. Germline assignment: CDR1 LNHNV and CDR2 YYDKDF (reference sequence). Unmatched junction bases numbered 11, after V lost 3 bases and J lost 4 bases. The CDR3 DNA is TGTGCCACCAGCAGGGTGCCCGGGACAGGCTTAAATCAGCCCCAGCATTTT. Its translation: CATSRVPGTGLNQPQHF. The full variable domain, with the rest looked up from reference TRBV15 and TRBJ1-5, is DAMVIQNPRYQVTQFGKPVTLSCSQTLNHNVMYWYQQKSSQAPKLLFHYYDKDFNNEADTPDNFQSRRPNTSFCFLDIRSPGLGDTAMYLCATSRVPGTGLNQPQHFGDGTRLSIL.

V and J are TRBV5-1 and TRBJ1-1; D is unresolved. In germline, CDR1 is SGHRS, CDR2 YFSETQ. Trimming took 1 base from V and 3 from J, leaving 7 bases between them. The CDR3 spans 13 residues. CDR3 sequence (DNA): TGCGCCAGCAGCTTGCGTGAGTACACTGAAGCTTTCTTT. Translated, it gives CASSLREYTEAFF.

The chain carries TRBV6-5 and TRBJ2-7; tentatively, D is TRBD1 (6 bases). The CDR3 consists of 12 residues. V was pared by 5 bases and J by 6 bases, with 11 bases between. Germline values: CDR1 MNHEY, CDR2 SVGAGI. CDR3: CASSQSRGEQYF. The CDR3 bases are TGTGCCAGCAGTCAGTCCAGGGGCGAGCAGTACTTC.

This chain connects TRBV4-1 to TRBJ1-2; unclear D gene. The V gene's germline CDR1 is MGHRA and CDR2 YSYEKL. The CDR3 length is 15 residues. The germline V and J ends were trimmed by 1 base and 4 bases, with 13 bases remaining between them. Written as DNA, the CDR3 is TGCGCCAGCAGCCAAGTTGACCGAACCACCTATGGCTACACCTTC. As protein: CASSQVDRTTYGYTF.

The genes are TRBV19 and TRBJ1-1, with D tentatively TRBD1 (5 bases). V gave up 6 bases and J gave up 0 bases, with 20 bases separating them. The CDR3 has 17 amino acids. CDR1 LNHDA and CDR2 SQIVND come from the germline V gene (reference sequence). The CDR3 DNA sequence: TGTGCCAGTAGGCCGCTGACCGGGGGGGGACTGAACACTGAAGCTTTCTTT. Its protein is CASRPLTGGGLNTEAFF.

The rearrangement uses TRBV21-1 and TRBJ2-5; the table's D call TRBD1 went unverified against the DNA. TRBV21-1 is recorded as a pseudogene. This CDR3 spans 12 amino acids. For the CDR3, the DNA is TGTGCCAGCAGCTCTCGCGACAGGGAACAGTACTTC. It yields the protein CASSSRDREQYF.

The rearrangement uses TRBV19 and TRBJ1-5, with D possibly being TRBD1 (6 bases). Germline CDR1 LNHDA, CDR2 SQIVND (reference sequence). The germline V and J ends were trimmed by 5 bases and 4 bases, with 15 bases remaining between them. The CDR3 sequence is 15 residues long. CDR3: CASSRPPQGNQPQHF. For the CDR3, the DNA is TGTGCCAGTAGTCGACCCCCTCAGGGGAATCAGCCCCAGCATTTT.

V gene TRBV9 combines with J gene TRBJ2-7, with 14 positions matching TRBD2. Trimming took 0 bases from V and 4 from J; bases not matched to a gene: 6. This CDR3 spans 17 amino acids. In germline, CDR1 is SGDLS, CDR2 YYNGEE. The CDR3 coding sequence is TGTGCCAGCAGCGTAGGACTAGCGGGGGGGCCTGGGTACGAGCAGTACTTC. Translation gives CASSVGLAGGPGYEQYF.

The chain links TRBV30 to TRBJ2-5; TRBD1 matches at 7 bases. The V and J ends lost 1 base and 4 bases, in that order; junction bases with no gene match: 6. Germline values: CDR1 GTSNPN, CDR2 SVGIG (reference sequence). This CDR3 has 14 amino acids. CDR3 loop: CAWSEGTVSETQYF. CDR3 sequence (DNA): TGTGCCTGGAGTGAGGGGACAGTTTCAGAGACCCAGTACTTC.

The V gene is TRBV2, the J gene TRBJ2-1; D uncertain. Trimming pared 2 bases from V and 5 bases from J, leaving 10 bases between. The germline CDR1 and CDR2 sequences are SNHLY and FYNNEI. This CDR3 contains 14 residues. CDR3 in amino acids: CASSEISGNNEQFF. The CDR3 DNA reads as TGTGCCAGCAGTGAAATTTCTGGAAACAATGAGCAGTTCTTC. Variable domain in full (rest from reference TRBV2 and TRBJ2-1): EPEVTQTPSHQVTQMGQEVILRCVPISNHLYFYWYRQILGQKVEFLVSFYNNEISEKSEIFDDQFSVERPDGSNFTLKIRSTKLEDSAMYFCASSEISGNNEQFFGPGTRLTVL.

The CDR3 protein is CASSTVTGTGDYEQYF. The CDR3 coding sequence is TGTGCCAGCAGTACCGTCACCGGGACAGGGGATTACGAGCAGTACTTC. V and J are TRBV27 and TRBJ2-7; TRBD1 aligns across 10 bases. CDR3 length equals 16 residues. Germline loops: CDR1 MNHEY, CDR2 SMNVEV (reference sequence). After removal of 5 bases from V and 4 bases from J, the junction contained 11 bases not matched to a gene.